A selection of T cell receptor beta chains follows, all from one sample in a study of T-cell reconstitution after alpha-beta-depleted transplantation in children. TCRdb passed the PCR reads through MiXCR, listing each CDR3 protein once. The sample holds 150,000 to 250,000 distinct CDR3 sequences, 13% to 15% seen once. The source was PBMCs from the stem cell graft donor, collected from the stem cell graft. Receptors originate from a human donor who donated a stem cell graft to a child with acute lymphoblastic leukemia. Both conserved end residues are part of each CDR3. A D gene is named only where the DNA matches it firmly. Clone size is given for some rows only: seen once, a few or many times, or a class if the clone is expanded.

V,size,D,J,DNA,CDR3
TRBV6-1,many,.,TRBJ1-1,TGTGCCAGCAGCCGACAGTGGTTGGCCAAGGTAGCTGAAGCTTTCTTT,CASSRQWLAKVAEAFF
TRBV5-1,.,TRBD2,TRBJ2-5,TGCACCAGCAGCTCGGGACTAGCCGCTCAAGAGACCCAGTACTTC,CTSSSGLAAQETQYF
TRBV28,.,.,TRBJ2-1,TGTGCCAGCAGTCCTACACCCACTACCCGGGGGGAGCAGTTCTTC,CASSPTPTTRGEQFF
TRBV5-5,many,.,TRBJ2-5,TGTGCCAGCATTCAGGGTTGGGGAGAGACCCAGTACTTC,CASIQGWGETQYF
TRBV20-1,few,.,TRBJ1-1,TGCAGTGCTAGAGTATCTTCATCGGTGGGGAACACTGAAGCTTTCTTT,CSARVSSSVGNTEAFF
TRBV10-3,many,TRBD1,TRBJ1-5,TGTGCCATCCAAGACTACCCGGACAGGGGGCAGGATCAGCCCCAGCATTTT,CAIQDYPDRGQDQPQHF
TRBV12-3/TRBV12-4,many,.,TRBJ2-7,TGTGCCAGCAGTTTGAGAGAACCCCCCTACGAGCAGTACTTC,CASSLREPPYEQYF
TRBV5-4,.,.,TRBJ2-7,TGTGCCAGCAGCTTACTCCCAGGAAGCTCCTACGAGCAGTACTTC,CASSLLPGSSYEQYF
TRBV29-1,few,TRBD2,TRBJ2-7,TGCAGCGTGTCCGGGACTAGCGCCTACGAGCAGTACTTC,CSVSGTSAYEQYF
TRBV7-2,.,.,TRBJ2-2,TGTGCCAGCAGCTTAGAGTACCGGACCACCGGGGAGCTGTTTTTT,CASSLEYRTTGELFF
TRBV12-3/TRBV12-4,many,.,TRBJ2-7,TGTGCCAGCAGCCTCTCGGGATGGGAGCAGTACTTC,CASSLSGWEQYF
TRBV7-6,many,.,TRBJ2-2,TGTGCCAGCAGCTTAACTGCCCCCGGGGAGCTGTTTTTT,CASSLTAPGELFF
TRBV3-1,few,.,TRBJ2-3,TGTGCCAGCAGCCACTCCTCTCGCGGCCTCACAGATACGCAGTATTTT,CASSHSSRGLTDTQYF
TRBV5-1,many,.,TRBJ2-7,TGCGCCAGCAGCTGGAGCGAGGGCGCCTACGAGCAGTACTTC,CASSWSEGAYEQYF
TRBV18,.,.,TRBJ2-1,TGTGCCAGCTCACCCTCGGTCCCTACTAGCAGCCCGGATGAGCAGTTCTTC,CASSPSVPTSSPDEQFF
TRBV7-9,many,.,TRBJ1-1,TGTGCCAGCAGCTTACCGGGGCGGTCGAGTGGGAACACTGAAGCTTTCTTT,CASSLPGRSSGNTEAFF
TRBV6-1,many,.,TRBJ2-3,TGTGCCAGCAGGTTCCTAGCGACAGATACGCAGTATTTT,CASRFLATDTQYF
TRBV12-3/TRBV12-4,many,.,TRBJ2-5,TGTGCCAGCAGTTTAGGAGCCTATCAAGAGACCCAGTACTTC,CASSLGAYQETQYF
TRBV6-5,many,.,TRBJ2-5,TGTGCCAGCAGTTACGGCAAGCGGCAAGAGACCCAGTACTTC,CASSYGKRQETQYF
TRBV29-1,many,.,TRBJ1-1,TGCAGCGTTGTCCGGGGGGATGTGAGAACTGAAGCTTTCTTT,CSVVRGDVRTEAFF
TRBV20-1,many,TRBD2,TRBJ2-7,TGCAGTGGAGCGGGGGCGGGGTACGAGCAGTACTTC,CSGAGAGYEQYF
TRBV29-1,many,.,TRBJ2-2,TGCAGCGTTGAGGGGGGAAGCGGGGAGCTGTTTTTT,CSVEGGSGELFF
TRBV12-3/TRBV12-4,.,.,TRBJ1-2,TGTGCCAGCAGGGAGTCAGGGGAGATCGCCTTC,CASRESGEIAF
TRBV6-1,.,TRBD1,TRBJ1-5,TGTGCCAGCAGACCGACAGGGGCCGGCTATAGCAATCAGCCCCAGCATTTT,CASRPTGAGYSNQPQHF
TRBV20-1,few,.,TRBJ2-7,TGCAGTGCTCGACTGGGGGACTACGAGCAGTACTTC,CSARLGDYEQYF
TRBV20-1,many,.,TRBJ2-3,TGCAGTGCCAAAGGTGGGGAGTTGAGCACAGATACGCAGTATTTT,CSAKGGELSTDTQYF
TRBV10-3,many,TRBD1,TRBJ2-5,TGTGCCATCAGTACGGACAGGGACCAAGAGACCCAGTACTTC,CAISTDRDQETQYF
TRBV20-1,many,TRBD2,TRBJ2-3,TGCAGTGCTAGAGCCCCCCGACTAGCGGACACAGATACGCAGTATTTT,CSARAPRLADTDTQYF
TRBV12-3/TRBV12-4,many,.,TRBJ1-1,TGTGCCAGCACTCGGGCAGCCTTGAACACTGAAGCTTTCTTT,CASTRAALNTEAFF
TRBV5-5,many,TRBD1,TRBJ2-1,TGTGCCAGCAGCTGGGACAGGGGTGGAGATGAGCAGTTCTTC,CASSWDRGGDEQFF
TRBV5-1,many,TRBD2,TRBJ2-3,TGCGCCAGCAGCCTCGGCCCCGGGGGGACAGATACGCAGTATTTT,CASSLGPGGTDTQYF
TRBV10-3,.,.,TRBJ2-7,TGTGCCATCAGTGAGTGGGCCGAATCTTACGAGCAGTACTTC,CAISEWAESYEQYF
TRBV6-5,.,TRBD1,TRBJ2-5,TGTGCCAGCAGTTACTCGGGACAGGGGGCGGAGACCCAGTACTTC,CASSYSGQGAETQYF
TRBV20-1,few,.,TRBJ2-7,TGCAGTGCTAGACCTGCTAAGAAGGAGGGGGAGCAGTACTTC,CSARPAKKEGEQYF
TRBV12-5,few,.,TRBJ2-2,TGTGCTAGTGGTTTACCCAACACCGGGGAGCTGTTTTTT,CASGLPNTGELFF
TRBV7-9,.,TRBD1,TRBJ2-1,TGTGCCAGCAGCCGGACAGGAAAAGGCTCCTACAATGAGCAGTTCTTC,CASSRTGKGSYNEQFF
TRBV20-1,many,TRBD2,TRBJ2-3,TGCAGTGCTAGGGGCAGCGGGAGGGCCCTGAGCACAGATACGCAGTATTTT,CSARGSGRALSTDTQYF
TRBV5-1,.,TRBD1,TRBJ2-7,TGCGCCAGCAGCTTGGGACAGGGGATGAGGGAGCAGTACTTC,CASSLGQGMREQYF
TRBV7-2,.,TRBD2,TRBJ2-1,TGTGCCAGCAGCTTACAGAATAGCGGGAGGGAAACCTACAATGAGCAGTTCTTC,CASSLQNSGRETYNEQFF
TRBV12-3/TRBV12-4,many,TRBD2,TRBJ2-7,TGTGCCAGCAGTAGCGGGAGGGCCCGGGCCTACGAGCAGTACTTC,CASSSGRARAYEQYF
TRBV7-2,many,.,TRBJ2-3,TGTGCCAGCAGCCCTGGGGTCACAGGGCAGTATTTT,CASSPGVTGQYF
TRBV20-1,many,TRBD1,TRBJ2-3,TGCAGTGCTGTGGACAGGGGCATCAGCACAGATACGCAGTATTTT,CSAVDRGISTDTQYF
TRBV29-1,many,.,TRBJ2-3,TGCAGCGTTCGGACGAGCCCCACAGATACGCAGTATTTT,CSVRTSPTDTQYF
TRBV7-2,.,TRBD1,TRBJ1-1,TGTGCCAGCAGCGTACGACCGGGACAGGGGGCCGGAGCTTTCTTT,CASSVRPGQGAGAFF
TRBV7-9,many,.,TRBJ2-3,TGTGCCAGCAGCTTGGGGAGGAGGACAGATACGCAGTATTTT,CASSLGRRTDTQYF
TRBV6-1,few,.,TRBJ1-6,TGTGCCAGCAGTGAAGTGAGGCAGGATAATTCACCCCTCCACTTT,CASSEVRQDNSPLHF
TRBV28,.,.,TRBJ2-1,TGTGCCAGCAGTCCTCCGACAGGTGCTGACAATGAGCAGTTCTTC,CASSPPTGADNEQFF
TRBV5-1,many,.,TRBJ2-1,TGCGCCAGCAGCGCCAGAAGGCCCGAGGACAGCCCCCCGTTCTTC,CASSARRPEDSPPFF
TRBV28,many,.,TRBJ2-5,TGTGCCAGCAGTTTAGTGGGAGGTAGGGAGACCCAGTACTTC,CASSLVGGRETQYF
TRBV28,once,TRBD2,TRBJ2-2,TGTGCCAGCACGGAGGCGGGAGACACCGGGGAGCTGTTTTTT,CASTEAGDTGELFF
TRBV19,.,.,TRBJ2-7,TGTGCCAGTAGTACGGGACTCTTCCGCGAGCAGTACTTC,CASSTGLFREQYF
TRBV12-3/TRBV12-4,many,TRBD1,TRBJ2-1,TGTGCCAGCAGGGACGACAGGGTTGGTAATAATGAGCAGTTCTTC,CASRDDRVGNNEQFF
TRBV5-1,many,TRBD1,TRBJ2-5,TGCGCCAGCAGCCATCGACAGGGTAGGGAGACCCAGTACTTC,CASSHRQGRETQYF
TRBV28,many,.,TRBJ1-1,TGTGCCAGCAGTTTAAAGGGACGATCAGCTTTCTTT,CASSLKGRSAFF
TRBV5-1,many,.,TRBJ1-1,TGCGCCAGCAGCTTGGACAGTGCCCCGCGAATGAACACTGAAGCTTTCTTT,CASSLDSAPRMNTEAFF
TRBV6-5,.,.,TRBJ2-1,TGTGCCAGCAGTTACCCCGGGGGCTCCTACAATGAGCAGTTCTTC,CASSYPGGSYNEQFF
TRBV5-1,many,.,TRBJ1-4,TGCGCCAGCAGCTTGGCAGGTCCCCTTAATGAAAAACTGTTTTTT,CASSLAGPLNEKLFF
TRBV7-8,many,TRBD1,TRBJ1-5,TGTGCCAGCAGCTTGGACAGGGAATACAATCAGCCCCAGCATTTT,CASSLDREYNQPQHF
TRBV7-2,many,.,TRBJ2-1,TGTGCCAGCAGCTTTAGCGGAGGCCCCTACAATGAGCAGTTCTTC,CASSFSGGPYNEQFF
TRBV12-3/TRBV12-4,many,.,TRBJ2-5,TGTGCCAGCAGTACTCCGTACCAAGAGACCCAGTACTTC,CASSTPYQETQYF